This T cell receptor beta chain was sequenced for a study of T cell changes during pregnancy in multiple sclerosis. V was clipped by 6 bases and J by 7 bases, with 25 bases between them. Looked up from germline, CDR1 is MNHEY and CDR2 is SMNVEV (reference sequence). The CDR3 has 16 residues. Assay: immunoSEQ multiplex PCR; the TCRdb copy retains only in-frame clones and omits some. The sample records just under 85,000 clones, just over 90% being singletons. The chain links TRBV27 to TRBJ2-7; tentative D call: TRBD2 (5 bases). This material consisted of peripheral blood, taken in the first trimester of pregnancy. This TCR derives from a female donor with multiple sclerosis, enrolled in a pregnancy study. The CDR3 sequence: CASRPNSLEGHREQYF. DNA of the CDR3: TGTGCCAGCAGACCCAATTCCCTAGAGGGCCATCGAGAGCAGTACTTC.